The clone carrying this T cell receptor (beta chain) was seen many times. Its antigen is as yet unknown. This sample stems from a study of T cells after yellow fever vaccination. Points from the study as a whole: Primary-vaccination clones mostly resurfaced post-booster (roughly 97% CD4, just under 90% CD8).

V was pared by 0 bases and J by 7 bases, with 16 bases between. From germline, CDR1 is DFQATT and CDR2 SNEGSKA (reference sequence). The CDR3 loop spans 14 amino acids. TCRdb called the 5' RACE reads again in MiXCR, with one record for every CDR3 protein. Found here are a few hundred thousand distinct CDR3 sequences, roughly 4% of them singletons; the top ten hold 23%. This chain connects TRBV20-1 to TRBJ2-7; D may be TRBD2 (6 bases). Sequenced here: PBMCs, sampled on the day of the yellow fever booster vaccination. The TCR sequence derives from a man younger than 35 who received the YFV17D yellow fever vaccine. CDR3: CSARDGGGGGEQYF. The CDR3 DNA is TGCAGTGCTAGAGATGGGGGTGGAGGAGGGGAGCAGTACTTC.